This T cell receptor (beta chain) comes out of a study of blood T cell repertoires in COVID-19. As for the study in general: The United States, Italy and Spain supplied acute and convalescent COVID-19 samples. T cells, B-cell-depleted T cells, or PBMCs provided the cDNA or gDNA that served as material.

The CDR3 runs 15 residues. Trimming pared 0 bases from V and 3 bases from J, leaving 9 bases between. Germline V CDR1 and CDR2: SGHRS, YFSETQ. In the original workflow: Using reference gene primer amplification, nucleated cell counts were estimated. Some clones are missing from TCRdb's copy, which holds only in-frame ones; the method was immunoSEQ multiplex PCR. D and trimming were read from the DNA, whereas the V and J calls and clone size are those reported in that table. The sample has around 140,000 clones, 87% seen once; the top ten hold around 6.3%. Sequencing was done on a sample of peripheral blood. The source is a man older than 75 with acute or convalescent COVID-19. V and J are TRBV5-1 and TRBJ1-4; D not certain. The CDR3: CASSLAGSSNEKLFF. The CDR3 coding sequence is TGCGCCAGCAGCTTGGCGGGTAGCTCTAATGAAAAACTGTTTTTT.